Many counts were recorded for the clone carrying this T cell receptor beta chain. TCRdb itself ran the RT-PCR reads through MiXCR, one entry per CDR3 protein. Altogether 150,000 to 200,000 distinct CDR3 sequences are present, about 32% being singletons, with the ten largest covering approximately 3.5%. These data originate in a study of patients and donors after allogeneic stem cell transplantation. The CDR3 spans 14 residues. CDR1 is SEHNR and CDR2 is FQNEAQ in the germline V gene (reference sequence). Trimming cost V 7 bases and J 4 bases, with 14 bases left between them. The receptor's source is a human donor who was either an allogeneic HSCT recipient or a stem cell or donor lymphocyte infusion donor (not recorded which). It is not recorded whose cells these are; they may come from a transplant donor. The chain recombines TRBV7-9 with TRBJ1-3, with D perhaps matching TRBD1 (5 bases). Sequenced sample: blood, either unsorted or a sorted T cell fraction (not recorded which). This chain's CDR3 is CASTRGGAGNTIYF. DNA for the CDR3: TGTGCCAGCACCCGAGGCGGGGCGGGAAACACCATATATTTT.